These 28 T cell receptor beta chains share one sample of origin, sequenced in a study of blood T cell repertoires in COVID-19. Sequencing was performed with immunoSEQ multiplex PCR; in TCRdb, only in-frame clones are kept and a portion is missing. The sample consists of about 190,000 clones, less than 90% of them appearing once. Sample: peripheral blood. Every receptor here comes from a man aged 25 to 45 with acute or convalescent COVID-19.

The CDR3 sequence: CASSIDRGPGELFF. CDR3 coding DNA: TGTGCCAGTAGTATTGATAGGGGTCCCGGGGAGCTGTTTTTT. The rearrangement joins TRBV19 to TRBJ2-2, with D possibly being TRBD1 (5 bases). Germline V gene lookup returns CDR1 LNHDA and CDR2 SQIVND (reference sequence). Trimming took off 3 bases at V and 6 bases at J, with 11 bases between the two ends. This CDR3 contains 14 residues.

This rearrangement joins TRBV24-1 to TRBJ2-1; perhaps TRBD2 as D (5 bases). This CDR3 comprises 14 residues. In germline, CDR1 is KGHDR, CDR2 SFDVKD. V lost 5 bases, J lost 0 bases, and 7 bases lay in between. The CDR3 sequence is CATSVSGSYNEQFF. The DNA for the CDR3 is TGTGCCACCAGTGTAAGCGGCTCCTACAATGAGCAGTTCTTC.

V usage is TRBV2 and J usage is TRBJ2-7; the match to TRBD2 covers 10 bases. With V trimmed by 5 bases and J by 1 base, 2 bases remained unmatched. The CDR3 length is 14 residues. Germline lookup yields CDR1 SNHLY and CDR2 FYNNEI. Here the CDR3 reads CASSRTSGSYEQYF. The CDR3 nucleotides read TGTGCCAGCAGTCGGACTAGCGGATCCTACGAGCAGTACTTC. Supplemented by reference TRBV2 and TRBJ2-7, the full variable domain reads EPEVTQTPSHQVTQMGQEVILRCVPISNHLYFYWYRQILGQKVEFLVSFYNNEISEKSEIFDDQFSVERPDGSNFTLKIRSTKLEDSAMYFCASSRTSGSYEQYFGPGTRLTVT.

The chain employs TRBV4-1 and TRBJ1-1, with D hard to call. This CDR3 contains 13 residues. The germline gives CDR1 MGHRA, CDR2 YSYEKL. V lost 3 bases, J lost 4 bases, and 9 bases lay in between. CDR3 in DNA: TGCGCCAGCAGCCAGGGAGGGAGCACTGAAGCTTTCTTT. It encodes CASSQGGSTEAFF.

V is TRBV10-3 and J is TRBJ2-7; D gene uncertain. Per germline, CDR1 ENHRY and CDR2 SYGVKD. The length of the CDR3 is 14 residues. The V end was cut by 6 bases, the J end by 2 bases, with 14 bases between. CDR3 in amino acids: CAIRTDIEPYEQYF. CDR3 in DNA: TGTGCCATCAGGACCGACATAGAACCCTACGAGCAGTACTTC.

Concerning this clone: The junction departs from the called germline gene at one end, perhaps through a read error. The chain carries TRBV7-7 and TRBJ2-7; TRBD1 matches at 9 bases. Germline CDR1 is SSHAT and CDR2 is FNYEAQ (reference sequence). The CDR3 is 15 amino acids. The chain's CDR3 is CASSPGTGLLYEQYF. The CDR3 DNA sequence: TGTGCTAGCAGCCCCGGGACAGGGCTACTCTACGAGCAGTACTTC.

V is TRBV6-5 and J is TRBJ1-3; a possible D gene is TRBD1 (5 bases). The germline V and J ends were trimmed by 8 bases and 3 bases, with 11 bases remaining between them. CDR3 length equals 13 residues. The germline V gene has CDR1 MNHEY and CDR2 SVGAGI. Written as DNA, the CDR3 is TGTGCCAGCTTACAGGATAATGGAAACACCATATATTTT. Protein product: CASLQDNGNTIYF.

The chain couples TRBV6-2 or TRBV6-3 to TRBJ2-7; perhaps TRBD2 as D (5 bases). This CDR3 contains 14 residues. Germline CDR1 is MNHEY and CDR2 is SVGEGT. V lost 2 bases to trimming and J lost 0 bases, with 8 bases between them. The CDR3, as DNA: TGTGCCAGCAGTTACCCGGGATACTCCTACGAGCAGTACTTC. It translates to CASSYPGYSYEQYF.

V is TRBV5-1 and J is TRBJ1-2; perhaps TRBD1 as D (5 bases). CDR3 size: 15 residues. Per germline, CDR1 SGHRS and CDR2 YFSETQ. The V gene lost 0 bases and the J gene lost 4 bases, with 13 bases spanning the gap. Here the CDR3 reads CASSLAAGGVYGYTF. For the CDR3, the DNA is TGCGCCAGCAGCTTGGCTGCGGGGGGGGTCTATGGCTACACCTTC.

This chain links TRBV29-1 with TRBJ1-1; D gene uncertain. Germline V gives CDR1 SQVTM, CDR2 ANQGSEA. The CDR3 loop spans 10 amino acids. V shed 4 bases and J shed 6 bases, with 6 bases lying between them. The CDR3 DNA follows: TGCAGCGTTGCCCCTTCTGAAGCTTTCTTT. Protein product: CSVAPSEAFF.

This chain uses TRBV28 with TRBJ2-4; 7 positions agree with TRBD1. CDR3 length: 15 amino acids. V trimming: 3 bases; J trimming: 3 bases; junction bases outside the gene matches: 5. Germline CDR1 reads MDHEN; CDR2 reads SYDVKM. The CDR3 reads CASSFDRVRKNIQYF. In DNA form, the CDR3 reads TGTGCCAGCAGTTTTGACAGGGTCCGCAAAAACATTCAGTACTTC.

This sequence joins TRBV5-1 and TRBJ2-2; D ambiguous. Trimming left V 2 bases short and J 1 base short, with 6 bases between. CDR3 length equals 14 residues. Germline V gene data show CDR1 as SGHRS and CDR2 as YFSETQ. The CDR3 DNA reads TGCGCCAGCAGCTTTTATATGAACACCGGGGAGCTGTTTTTT. Protein sequence: CASSFYMNTGELFF.

The genes are TRBV5-4 and TRBJ2-2; TRBD2 aligns across 10 bases. CDR1 and CDR2 (germline): SGHNT, YYREEE (reference sequence). The CDR3 has 17 amino acids. V dropped 0 bases and J dropped 6; count of bases not matched to a gene: 8. For the CDR3, the DNA is TGTGCCAGCAGCTTGGGTTTGCTAGCGGGGGCTTCCGGGGAGCTGTTTTTT. This codes for CASSLGLLAGASGELFF.

The chain employs TRBV19 and TRBJ1-4; 9 bases are a match to TRBD1. The CDR3 runs to 14 residues. V lost 5 bases and J lost 8; bases outside the gene matches: 6. The V gene's germline CDR1 is LNHDA and CDR2 SQIVND (reference sequence). CDR3 nucleotide sequence: TGTGCCAGTAGTGCCGGACAGGGGAGGGAAAAACTGTTTTTT. Its protein is CASSAGQGREKLFF. Full variable domain (outside the CDR3, taken from reference TRBV19 and TRBJ1-4): DGGITQSPKYLFRKEGQNVTLSCEQNLNHDAMYWYRQDPGQGLRLIYYSQIVNDFQKGDIAEGYSVSREKKESFPLTVTSAQKNPTAFYLCASSAGQGREKLFFGSGTQLSVL.

The V call is TRBV28, the J call TRBJ2-5, with TRBD2 matching 8 bases. This CDR3 comprises 13 residues. The germline CDR1 and CDR2 sequences are MDHEN and SYDVKM. The V gene end was trimmed by 4 bases and the J gene end by 6 bases; junction bases not matched to a gene: 4. Here the CDR3 DNA reads TGTGCCAGCAGTTCGGGACTAGTACAGACCCAGTACTTC. It specifies CASSSGLVQTQYF.

V is TRBV7-9 and J is TRBJ2-7; a possible D gene is TRBD2 (6 bases). CDR1 and CDR2 from the germline V gene are SEHNR and FQNEAQ (reference sequence). V was shortened by 5 bases and J by 5 bases, with 16 bases between the two germline ends. This CDR3 comprises 14 residues. For the CDR3, the DNA is TGTGCCAGCAGCCCTATGGTAGGGACTGACGAGCAGTACTTC. Translated, it gives CASSPMVGTDEQYF.

The chain recombines TRBV9 with TRBJ2-5; TRBD2 might be the D (5 bases). Germline V gene lookup returns CDR1 SGDLS and CDR2 YYNGEE. The CDR3 has 13 amino acids. The V and J ends lost 0 bases and 5 bases respectively, with 8 bases between them. Here the CDR3 DNA reads TGTGCCAGCAGCGTAGTACCGGGGGAGACCCAGTACTTC. As protein: CASSVVPGETQYF.

This clone was observed a single time. The chain joins TRBV27 to TRBJ1-2, with 8 bases that match TRBD1. The germline V gene encodes CDR1 MNHEY and CDR2 SMNVEV (reference sequence). CDR3 size: 16 residues. V was clipped by 8 bases and J by 2 bases; unmatched bases: 13. The CDR3 sequence is CASSRGGQEANYGYTF. In DNA, the CDR3 is TGTGCCAGCTCCCGCGGGGGACAGGAGGCCAACTATGGCTACACCTTC.

The V call is TRBV19, the J call TRBJ2-3; D uncertain. Per the germline V gene, CDR1 is LNHDA and CDR2 is SQIVND (reference sequence). CDR3 length: 13 residues. V lost 8 bases, J lost 4 bases, and 13 bases lay in between. In nucleotides, the CDR3 is TGTGCCAGTCAAGTACTGGGCTCAGATACGCAGTATTTT. It translates to CASQVLGSDTQYF.

This chain joins TRBV7-9 and TRBJ1-1, with D tentatively TRBD1 (5 bases). The germline V and J ends were trimmed by 5 bases and 3 bases, with 7 bases remaining between them. The CDR3 spans 12 residues. Germline V gene lookup returns CDR1 SEHNR and CDR2 FQNEAQ (reference sequence). The CDR3 loop is CASSGGYTEAFF. CDR3 bases: TGTGCCAGCAGCGGGGGGTACACTGAAGCTTTCTTT. The full variable domain, rest sourced from reference TRBV7-9 and TRBJ1-1, is DTGVSQNPRHKITKRGQNVTFRCDPISEHNRLYWYRQTLGQGPEFLTYFQNEAQLEKSRLLSDRFSAERPKGSFSTLEIQRTEQGDSAMYLCASSGGYTEAFFGQGTRLTVV.

This chain links TRBV6-2 or TRBV6-3 with TRBJ1-5, with D maybe TRBD1 (6 bases). The germline CDR1 and CDR2 sequences are MNHEY and SVGEGT. The V and J ends lost 0 bases and 4 bases respectively, with 10 bases between them. This CDR3 has 15 residues. CDR3 in DNA: TGTGCCAGCAGTTACTCGGGACAACGGAATCAGCCCCAGCATTTT. This translates into CASSYSGQRNQPQHF.

The chain recombines TRBV7-9 with TRBJ1-2; 10 bases match TRBD1. Germline V gene lookup returns CDR1 SEHNR and CDR2 FQNEAQ (reference sequence). The CDR3 length is 15 residues. Trimming removed 5 bases from V and 5 bases from J; junction bases left unmatched: 8. The CDR3 reads CASSPWTGGFYGYTF. The CDR3 DNA reads as TGTGCCAGCAGCCCTTGGACAGGGGGATTTTATGGCTACACCTTC.

This clone has a handful of counts. J is TRBJ2-5 and V is TRBV24-1; 11 bases agree with TRBD2. The CDR3 totals 12 residues. The germline V gene has CDR1 KGHDR and CDR2 SFDVKD. Losses at the gene ends were 7 bases for V and 7 bases for J; bases not matched to a gene: 1. The CDR3, as DNA: TGTGCCACCAGCCTAGCGGGGGGGACCCAGTACTTC. Its translation: CATSLAGGTQYF.

The chain couples TRBV11-2 to TRBJ1-2; a weak D match, TRBD1 (6 bases). Germline CDR1 reads SGHAT; CDR2 reads FQNNGV. The ends were cut back, 0 bases at V and 6 bases at J, with 8 bases in the middle. This CDR3 has 13 amino acids. CDR3 loop: CASSLEQGDGYTF. The CDR3 DNA follows: TGTGCCAGCAGCTTAGAACAGGGTGATGGCTACACCTTC.

Worth noting for this clone: The junction departs from the called germline gene at one end, perhaps through a read error. V usage is TRBV5-1 and J usage is TRBJ1-1, with no clear D. CDR3 size: 15 residues. Germline lookup yields CDR1 SGHRS and CDR2 YFSETQ. CDR3 DNA: TGCGCCAGCAGCTCGACCGGCAGTGGAGCTCGGTTTATTACCTTT. Amino acids: CASSSTGSGARFITF.

The gene calls are TRBV19 and TRBJ1-2; 9 nucleotides match TRBD1. Per germline, CDR1 LNHDA and CDR2 SQIVND (reference sequence). CDR3 length: 15 residues. V gave up 5 bases and J gave up 0 bases; unmatched junction bases: 4. The CDR3 spells CASSLRQGANYGYTF. CDR3 DNA: TGTGCCAGTAGTCTGCGACAGGGGGCTAACTATGGCTACACCTTC.

The chain carries TRBV6-5 and TRBJ1-1; 9 bases agree with TRBD1. The CDR3 is made up of 14 amino acids. Germline CDR1 is MNHEY and CDR2 is SVGAGI. V trimming: 10 bases; J trimming: 3 bases; junction bases outside the gene matches: 9. Here the CDR3 DNA reads TGTGCCACTCACCGGGGGACAGGGCACACTGAAGCTTTCTTT. It is translated as CATHRGTGHTEAFF.

In this sample, this clone turned up many times. V and J are TRBV19 and TRBJ2-1; TRBD2 agrees at 10 bases. The length of the CDR3 is 15 residues. The germline V gene encodes CDR1 LNHDA and CDR2 SQIVND (reference sequence). V trimming: 6 bases; J trimming: 1 base; junction bases outside the gene matches: 3. CDR3 in DNA: TGTGCCAGTAGCCCTAGCGGGGGATCCTACAATGAGCAGTTCTTC. It is translated as CASSPSGGSYNEQFF.